Detailed here is one T cell receptor (beta chain). What it binds is unknown. The authors ran the immunoSEQ assay, v3.0, at survey level. Only in-frame clones appear in the TCRdb table, and some are missing; sequencing was by immunoSEQ multiplex PCR. This table has about 18,000 clones, about 78% appearing once. The V and J ends lost 1 base and 3 bases respectively, with 11 bases between them. The germline gives CDR1 LNHDA, CDR2 SQIVND (reference sequence). CDR3 length: 15 residues. This entry belongs to a study of long-term antiretroviral therapy in people with HIV. Whole-study findings and limits: Dominance of pre-ART expanded clones persisted, fluctuating and often declining after ART.

The sequence was obtained from a woman in her 50s with HIV. J is TRBJ2-3 and V is TRBV19; D might be TRBD2 (6 bases). The source material was unsorted PBMCs, sampled 0.3 years after starting antiretroviral therapy. The CDR3: CASSIGAGRTDTQYF. The CDR3 DNA sequence: TGTGCCAGTAGTATAGGGGCCGGGAGAACAGATACGCAGTATTTT.